This T cell receptor (beta chain) emerged from a study of graft-versus-host responses after intestinal transplantation. Study information: The recipients all started with anti-thymocyte globulin induction and then took tacrolimus and steroids for about 3 years. Study observations and caveats: Detection of GvH clones occurred in recipient marrow, and some had their first appearance in ileum or blood.

The CDR3 loop spans 13 amino acids. V was shortened by 5 bases and J by 6 bases, with 13 bases between the two germline ends. Looked up from germline, CDR1 is MNHNS and CDR2 is SASEGT. Using immunoSEQ multiplex PCR, the repertoire was profiled, and TCRdb retains in-frame clones only, with some absent. Of about 88,000 clones listed, over 90% were seen once; the top ten hold roughly 0.18%. A note on this clone: Its antigen is not identified.

The V gene is TRBV6-1, the J gene TRBJ1-2, with D possibly being TRBD1 (5 bases). The source of this sequence is a human donor who was the organ donor for an intestinal transplant. Material: unstimulated CD4+ T cells sorted from spleen or lymph node cells, obtained before transplant. CDR3: CASSLRDGDGYTF. CDR3 nucleotide sequence: TGTGCCAGCAGTCTCCGGGACGGGGATGGCTACACCTTC.